What follows is one T cell receptor (beta chain) and its context. Its antigen is unknown. The ends were cut back, 2 bases at V and 5 bases at J, with 9 bases in the middle. The CDR3 has 13 residues. Germline-derived CDR1 and CDR2 are DFQATT and SNEGSKA (reference sequence). These data come from a study of T-cell reconstitution after alpha-beta-depleted transplantation in children. General observations from the study: The high TCRbeta diversity at day 60 in some patients came from surviving recipient T cells and thymic progenitors. The main origin of T-cell counts and diversity one year after transplant was newly produced T cells. After transplant, at about two months, alpha-beta T cells were reportedly derived from several hundred expanded graft clones.

Unique molecular identifiers were used to barcode this TCRbeta library. TCRdb called the PCR reads again in MiXCR, with one record for every CDR3 protein. Found here are about 900,000 distinct CDR3 sequences, 25% to 30% of them singletons; the top ten hold roughly 27%. This specimen consisted of PBMCs, mostly from graft donor cells, obtained 360 days after TCRalphabeta/CD19-depleted stem cell transplant. This chain uses TRBV20-1 with TRBJ2-2, with D hard to call. This receptor was taken from a boy in the first two years of life who had a stem cell transplant for SCID, so the T cells may come from the graft donor. CDR3 coding DNA: TGCAGTGCTAGATACCTGGGGACCGGGGAGCTGTTTTTT. Its translation: CSARYLGTGELFF.